The clone carrying this T cell receptor (beta chain) has only one observation. The sampling schedule covered blood at baseline, cycle 4 day 1, and cycle 7 day 1. Trimming cost V 4 bases and J 7 bases; bases outside gene matches: 13. The CDR3 contains 16 residues. From germline, CDR1 is LGHNA and CDR2 YSLEER. This sample was taken from a study of OX40 agonist ivuxolimab in advanced cancers. Study summary: There were three patients with partial responses, one having hepatocellular carcinoma and two cutaneous melanoma.

Only in-frame clones appear in the TCRdb table, and some are missing; sequencing was by immunoSEQ multiplex PCR. The sample has 62,000 or so clones, approximately 86% seen once. The clonotype comes from an adult with an advanced solid tumor such as melanoma, head and neck, liver or kidney cancer. Sequencing was performed on CD4+ or CD8+ T cells sorted from blood, taken in a trial of the OX40 agonist ivuxolimab. The J gene is TRBJ1-1, the V gene TRBV4-3; TRBD1 matches 9 bases. The CDR3 protein is CASSRGTGFGLGEAFF. DNA for the CDR3: TGCGCCAGCAGCCGAGGGACAGGGTTTGGGCTTGGTGAAGCTTTCTTT.